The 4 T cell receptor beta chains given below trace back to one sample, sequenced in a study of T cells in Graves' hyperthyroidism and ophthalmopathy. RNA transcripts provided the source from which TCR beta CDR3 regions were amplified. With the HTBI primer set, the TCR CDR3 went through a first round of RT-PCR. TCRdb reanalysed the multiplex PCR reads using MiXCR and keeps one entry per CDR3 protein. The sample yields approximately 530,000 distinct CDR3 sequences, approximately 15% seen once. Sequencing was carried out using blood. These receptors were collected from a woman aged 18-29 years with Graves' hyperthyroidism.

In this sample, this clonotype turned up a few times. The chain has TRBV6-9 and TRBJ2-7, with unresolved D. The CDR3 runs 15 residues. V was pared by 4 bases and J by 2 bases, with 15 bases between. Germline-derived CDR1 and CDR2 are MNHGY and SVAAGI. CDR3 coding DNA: TGTGCCAGCAGTTCGCCGGGCCTCCTAACCTACGAGCAGTACTTC. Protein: CASSSPGLLTYEQYF.

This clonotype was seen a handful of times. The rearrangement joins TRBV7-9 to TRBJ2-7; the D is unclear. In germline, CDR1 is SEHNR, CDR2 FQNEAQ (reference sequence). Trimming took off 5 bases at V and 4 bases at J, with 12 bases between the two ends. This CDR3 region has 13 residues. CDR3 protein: CASSPPQVYEQYF. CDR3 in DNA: TGTGCCAGCAGCCCCCCCCAGGTTTACGAGCAGTACTTC. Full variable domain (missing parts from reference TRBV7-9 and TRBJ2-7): DTGVSQNPRHKITKRGQNVTFRCDPISEHNRLYWYRQTLGQGPEFLTYFQNEAQLEKSRLLSDRFSAERPKGSFSTLEIQRTEQGDSAMYLCASSPPQVYEQYFGPGTRLTVT.

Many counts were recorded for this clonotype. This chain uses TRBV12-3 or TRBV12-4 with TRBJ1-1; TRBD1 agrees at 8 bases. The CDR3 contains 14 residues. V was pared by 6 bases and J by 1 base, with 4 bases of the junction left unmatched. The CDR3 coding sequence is TGTGCCAGCAGACCGGGACAGGAGAACACTGAAGCTTTCTTT. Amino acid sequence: CASRPGQENTEAFF.

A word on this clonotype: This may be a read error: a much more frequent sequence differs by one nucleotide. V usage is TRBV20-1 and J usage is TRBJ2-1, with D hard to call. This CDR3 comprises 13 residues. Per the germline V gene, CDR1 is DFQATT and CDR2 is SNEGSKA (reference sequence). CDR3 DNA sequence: TGCAGTGTGAGACAAAGCCTCCACAATGACCAGTTCTTC. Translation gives CSVRQSLHNDQFF.